A selection of T cell receptor beta chains follows, all from one sample in a study of PD-1 blockade in mismatch repair-deficient tumors. Produced via immunoSEQ multiplex PCR; TCRdb's table is partial and in-frame only. The repertoire holds under 40,000 clones, with over 80% as singletons. The starting material was PBMCs, obtained 38 to 40 weeks after starting pembrolizumab. These receptors originate from an adult with mismatch repair-deficient cancer. Both conserved end residues are part of each CDR3. Each record gives: J gene, D gene, V gene, clone size, CDR3 DNA, CDR3 protein. The D gene is left open where the match is weak. Clone size is stated in some rows and not others, as once, few, many or a class when expanded.

TRBJ2-1 | TRBD1 | TRBV6-5 | - | TGTGCCAGCGAAACAAGGGGGCTAAACAATGAGCAGTTCTTC | CASETRGLNNEQFF
TRBJ2-2 | - | TRBV6-1 | - | TGTGCCAGCAGTGAAGCTCTCCCCACCGGGGAGCTGTTTTTT | CASSEALPTGELFF
TRBJ2-6 | - | TRBV7-9 | - | TGTGCCAGCAGCTTTAGCGTTGACTCTGGGGCCAACGTCCTGACTTTC | CASSFSVDSGANVLTF
TRBJ2-7 | TRBD1 | TRBV7-9 | - | TGTGCCAGCAGCGAGTTGACAGGGGGCGTGGGGGCTGCTGCCTACGAGCAGTACTTC | CASSELTGGVGAAAYEQYF
TRBJ1-1 | - | TRBV11-2 | - | TGTGCCAGCAGCTTAGATTTTTGGGGGCAAGACACTGAAGCTTTCTTT | CASSLDFWGQDTEAFF
TRBJ2-5 | - | TRBV9 | - | TGTGCCAGCAGCGTAGGGGGAGGAGGGGACTTCCAAGAGACCCAGTACTTC | CASSVGGGGDFQETQYF
TRBJ1-4 | TRBD1 | TRBV7-3 | - | TGTGCCAGCAGACCCACAGGGGCCCCTAATGAAAAACTGTTTTTT | CASRPTGAPNEKLFF
TRBJ1-3 | TRBD1 | TRBV5-1 | - | TGCGCCAGCAGCAAGGACAGGATCTCTGGAAACACCATATATTTT | CASSKDRISGNTIYF
TRBJ2-2 | - | TRBV19 | - | TGTGCCAGTAGTATTAGGAGCGAAGCCGGGGAGCTGTTTTTT | CASSIRSEAGELFF
TRBJ2-3 | - | TRBV29-1 | - | TGCAGCGTTGCTCTCGCGGGGACAGATACGCAGTATTTT | CSVALAGTDTQYF
TRBJ2-2 | - | TRBV5-4 | - | TGTGCCAGCAGCTTGGACCCGGGAAGGACCGGGGAGCTGTTTTTT | CASSLDPGRTGELFF
TRBJ2-3 | - | TRBV5-6 | - | TGTGCCAGCAGCTTGCCCGCGGGTCTGAATACGCAGTATTTT | CASSLPAGLNTQYF
TRBJ2-2 | TRBD2 | TRBV9 | once | TGTGCCAGCAGCCCCGCTCGAAACCGGGAGGTCGGGACCGGGGAGCTGTTTTTT | CASSPARNREVGTGELFF
TRBJ2-1 | TRBD2 | TRBV5-1 | - | TGCGCCAGCAGCCCGATGATGGGAGCGGGAGGCAATGAGCAGTTCTTC | CASSPMMGAGGNEQFF
TRBJ2-7 | TRBD2 | TRBV19 | few | TGTGCCAGTAGTAAACTAGCGGGGTCCATCTACGAGCAGTACTTC | CASSKLAGSIYEQYF
TRBJ2-3 | - | TRBV10-3 | - | TGTGCCATCAGTGAGTCGAAAGGCGGGAGCACAGATACGCAGTATTTT | CAISESKGGSTDTQYF
TRBJ2-7 | - | TRBV4-1 | - | TGCGCCAGCAGCCACCACTCAGGGGACGAGCAGTACTTC | CASSHHSGDEQYF
TRBJ2-5 | TRBD2 | TRBV5-4 | - | TGTGCCAGCAGAGTTTCTAGCGGGTCACAAGAGACCCAGTACTTC | CASRVSSGSQETQYF
TRBJ2-7 | TRBD2 | TRBV5-1 | - | TGCGCCAGCAACACCACAGACGGGAGCGGGGATCCTAGCGGGAGGGTGGGGGAGCAGTACTTC | CASNTTDGSGDPSGRVGEQYF
TRBJ1-3 | - | TRBV5-1 | once | TGCGCCAGCAGCTTGGAGGGGTTTAACGGAAACACCATATATTTT | CASSLEGFNGNTIYF
TRBJ1-5 | TRBD1 | TRBV28 | - | TGTGCCAGCAGTTTGACAGGGGCTTATCAGCCCCAGCATTTT | CASSLTGAYQPQHF
TRBJ2-5 | TRBD2 | TRBV7-9 | - | TGTGCCAGCAGCTTGGGGCCGGGACTAGCGGAAGAGACCCAGTACTTC | CASSLGPGLAEETQYF
TRBJ2-7 | TRBD2 | TRBV28 | once | TGTGCCAGCAGTTTACGGCGGGAGAGCCTAGGGGCCCTCTACGAGCAGTACTTC | CASSLRRESLGALYEQYF
TRBJ2-3 | - | TRBV7-9 | - | TGTGCCAGCAGCTTAGCCCAACGTAGGTCCGGGATGAGCACAGATACGCAGTATTTT | CASSLAQRRSGMSTDTQYF
TRBJ2-6 | - | TRBV2 | few | TGTGCCAGCAGTGAGGTTGGTACAGGGATTACTTACTCTGGGGCCAACGTCCTGACTTTC | CASSEVGTGITYSGANVLTF
TRBJ1-2 | TRBD1 | TRBV4-1 | - | TGCGCCAGCAGCCAAGAGGCAGGGGGCGCCGGCTATGGCTACACCTTC | CASSQEAGGAGYGYTF
TRBJ2-1 | TRBD2 | TRBV11-3 | - | TGTGCCAGCTCTGCGGGAGGAGCGAATGAGCAGTTCTTC | CASSAGGANEQFF